This is a list of T cell receptor beta chains from one sample in a study of response to subunit inactivated influenza vaccine. One entry per CDR3 protein, called by TCRdb with MiXCR from the RT-PCR reads. The data contain about 780,000 distinct CDR3 sequences, 15% to 20% of them singletons. Specimen: PBMCs from blood, collected roughly 5 days after vaccination. These receptor sequences come from a middle-aged man who received an inactivated influenza vaccine. CDR3s include the opening cysteine and the closing phenylalanine or tryptophan. The D gene is left open where the match is weak. Expanded clones get a size class; other rows say once, few or many, or leave the size out.

TRBV11-2	TRBJ2-1	.	.	TGTGCCAGCAGCCCGCCTTCTGGGTCTGAGCAGTTCTTC	CASSPPSGSEQFF
TRBV28	TRBJ2-6	TRBD1	.	TGTGCCAGCAGTGGACCGGGACAGGGGGCGCTTGGGGCCAACGTCCTGACTTTC	CASSGPGQGALGANVLTF
TRBV24-1	TRBJ2-1	TRBD1	.	TGTGCCACCAGTGATGGCCGGACAGGCTCCTACAATGAGCAGTTCTTC	CATSDGRTGSYNEQFF
TRBV4-2	TRBJ2-7	TRBD1	few	TGTGCCAGCAGCCAAGGGGCCGGGACAGGGCCTTACGAGCAGTACTTC	CASSQGAGTGPYEQYF
TRBV29-1	TRBJ2-2	TRBD1	few	TGCAGCGCCCGGGACAGGGCCAGCGGGGAGCTGTTTTTT	CSARDRASGELFF
TRBV20-1	TRBJ1-3	.	few	TGCAGTGCTAGCGCAGCCGGATCCGGAAACACCATATATTTT	CSASAAGSGNTIYF
TRBV12-3/TRBV12-4	TRBJ2-3	.	few	TGTGCCAGCAGTTCGAGGGGCTGGGATACGCAGTATTTT	CASSSRGWDTQYF
TRBV10-2	TRBJ2-3	.	few	TGCGCCAGCAGTGGGGAGCGGACAGTAATTAGCACAGATACGCAGTATTTT	CASSGERTVISTDTQYF
TRBV7-6	TRBJ1-4	TRBD1	.	TGTGCCAGCAGTTTGGGGACAGGGGGTAATGAAAAACTGTTTTTT	CASSLGTGGNEKLFF
TRBV4-1	TRBJ1-2	.	.	TGCGCCAGCAGCCAGACCGGGACAAACTATGGCTACACCTTC	CASSQTGTNYGYTF
TRBV29-1	TRBJ1-5	TRBD1	many	TGCAGCGTTGGACAGGGCCTAAATCAGCCCCAGCATTTT	CSVGQGLNQPQHF
TRBV29-1	TRBJ2-5	TRBD2	few	TGCAGCGTTGCCCCCCTAGCGGTTCAAGAGACCCAGTACTTC	CSVAPLAVQETQYF
TRBV4-2	TRBJ2-1	.	once	TGTGCCAGCAGCCAAGGCCGGGGCTCCCTCAATGAGCAGTTCTTC	CASSQGRGSLNEQFF
TRBV15	TRBJ2-7	TRBD1	many	TGTGCCACCATGGGACAGGGTAAAACCGAGCAGTACTTC	CATMGQGKTEQYF
TRBV15	TRBJ1-3	.	few	TGTGCCACCAGCAGAGATTTACGAAACACCATATATTTT	CATSRDLRNTIYF
TRBV7-2	TRBJ2-3	TRBD2	few	TGTGCCAGCAGCTTAGGGGGAGGGCAGCGTACAGATACGCAGTATTTT	CASSLGGGQRTDTQYF
TRBV10-3	TRBJ2-5	TRBD2	few	TGTGCCATCAGTGATAGCGGGGGGTTTCAAGAGACCCAGTACTTC	CAISDSGGFQETQYF
TRBV5-4	TRBJ2-7	TRBD1	.	TGTGCCAGCAGCGTCACGGGACAGGGGTTCTACGAGCAGTACTTC	CASSVTGQGFYEQYF
TRBV12-3/TRBV12-4	TRBJ2-7	TRBD1	.	TGTGCCAGCAGTTTAAAGGACAGGGGACCCTCCTACGAGCAGTACTTC	CASSLKDRGPSYEQYF
TRBV28	TRBJ2-4	.	few	TGTGCCAGCAGCGGGCCCTCTCGGGACGGAGGAAACATTCAGTACTTC	CASSGPSRDGGNIQYF
TRBV7-6	TRBJ1-5	.	.	TGTGCCAGCAGCCCGCGGACGGATGATCAGCCCCAGCATTTT	CASSPRTDDQPQHF
TRBV7-2	TRBJ2-5	TRBD1	.	TGTGCCAGCAGCTTTACTGGACAGGGGGCAATTTTGGAGACCCAGTACTTC	CASSFTGQGAILETQYF
TRBV7-9	TRBJ2-3	TRBD1	many	TGTGCCAGCAGCTTAGTGGACAGGGACACAGATACGCAGTATTTT	CASSLVDRDTDTQYF
TRBV12-3/TRBV12-4	TRBJ2-2	.	.	TGTGCCAGCAGCCGACAGGACTACACCGGGGAGCTGTTTTTT	CASSRQDYTGELFF
TRBV12-3/TRBV12-4	TRBJ2-7	.	few	TGTGCCAGCAGTTTAGATGGCCGACAGGGAGGCGAGCAGTACTTC	CASSLDGRQGGEQYF
TRBV6-5	TRBJ1-4	.	few	TGTGCCAGCAGTTACTCCGGGACTAGCGACGAAAAACTGTTTTTT	CASSYSGTSDEKLFF
TRBV7-9	TRBJ2-7	.	once	TGTGCCAGCAGCATAACGGCTGGGGCAGGAACATCCTACGAGCAGTACTTC	CASSITAGAGTSYEQYF
TRBV7-9	TRBJ1-2	TRBD1	many	TGTGCCAGCAGCCCCGCGGGACAGGGTCCTGGCTACACCTTC	CASSPAGQGPGYTF
TRBV7-8	TRBJ2-3	.	.	TGTGCCAGCAGCCCCTCATTAGGGGCGAGGGATACGCAGTATTTT	CASSPSLGARDTQYF
TRBV7-2	TRBJ2-5	TRBD1	many	TGTGCCAGCAGCTCCGACAGTGACCGGACAGGGCAAGAGACCCAGTACTTC	CASSSDSDRTGQETQYF
TRBV9	TRBJ1-2	.	.	TGTGCCAGCAGCGTAGGTGGAATTAGAAAGGGGGGCTACACCTTC	CASSVGGIRKGGYTF
TRBV20-1	TRBJ2-7	.	.	TGCAGTGCTCAGAGGGATACAGCTTACGAGCAGTACTTC	CSAQRDTAYEQYF
TRBV6-2/TRBV6-3	TRBJ2-5	TRBD1	.	TGTGCCAGCAGTTACCGGGACAGAGTATTAGAGACCCAGTACTTC	CASSYRDRVLETQYF
TRBV4-2	TRBJ2-7	.	.	TGTGCCAGCAGCCAAGATGGGACCCCAGAGGTCGAGCAGTACTTC	CASSQDGTPEVEQYF
TRBV12-3/TRBV12-4	TRBJ2-2	.	many	TGTGCCAGCACTAATCTAGTGGGCGGCGGGGAGCTGTTTTTT	CASTNLVGGGELFF
TRBV27	TRBJ2-3	.	few	TGTGCCAGCAGTTTATACCTGACAGATACGCAGTATTTT	CASSLYLTDTQYF
TRBV20-1	TRBJ2-3	TRBD2	few	TGCAGTGCTAGAGTAGCGGGGGGCACAGATACGCAGTATTTT	CSARVAGGTDTQYF
TRBV9	TRBJ2-1	TRBD1	many	TGTGCCAGCAGCGTCACCGGGACAGGGAGAAATGAGCAGTTCTTC	CASSVTGTGRNEQFF
TRBV20-1	TRBJ1-6	.	.	TGCAGTGCTAGAGACCCCACACCCGGAAAGGGATCACCCCTCCACTTT	CSARDPTPGKGSPLHF
TRBV9	TRBJ2-7	.	few	TGTGCCAGCAGCGTACTCCCCTACGAGCAGTACTTC	CASSVLPYEQYF
TRBV4-1	TRBJ2-7	.	few	TGCGCCAGCAGCCAAGCAGGGATCTCCCCCTACGAGCAGTACTTC	CASSQAGISPYEQYF
TRBV4-3	TRBJ1-4	.	many	TGCGCCAGCAGCCAAGTGGAGGAGGAAAAACTGTTTTTT	CASSQVEEEKLFF